What follows are 8 T cell receptor beta chains derived from one specimen sequenced in a study of blood T cell repertoires in COVID-19. The table came from immunoSEQ multiplex PCR; TCRdb's copy has only in-frame clones and leaves some out. The table includes 75,000 to 100,000 clones, roughly 90% detected once. What was sequenced was peripheral blood. These receptors came from a man older than 75 with acute or convalescent COVID-19.

The chain joins TRBV19 to TRBJ2-7, with TRBD2 matching 9 bases. The junction had 9 bases not matched to a gene; V was cut back by 3 bases and J by 0 bases. Germline values: CDR1 LNHDA, CDR2 SQIVND (reference sequence). The CDR3 is 17 amino acids. CDR3 DNA: TGTGCCAGTAGTATGAGGGGACTAGCCTACAGCTCCTACGAGCAGTACTTC. It specifies CASSMRGLAYSSYEQYF.

This clone has a single count. The chain uses TRBV11-3 and TRBJ2-1; 9 nucleotides agree with TRBD2. This CDR3 comprises 15 residues. The junction had 6 bases not matched to a gene; V was cut back by 5 bases and J by 4 bases. Germline V gene lookup returns CDR1 SGHNT and CDR2 YENEEA. The CDR3 spells CASSRGAGGYNEQFF. The CDR3 DNA is TGTGCCAGCAGCCGCGGAGCGGGAGGTTACAATGAGCAGTTCTTC.

The chain combines TRBV6-5 with TRBJ1-4, with D perhaps matching TRBD1 (6 bases). This CDR3 is 15 amino acids long. CDR1 and CDR2 (germline): MNHEY, SVGAGI. Trimming shortened V by 7 bases and J by 3 bases, and 15 bases separated the two germline ends. CDR3 sequence (DNA): TGTGCCAGCAAAAGACAGGCCACAGCTAATGAAAAACTGTTTTTT. This gives the protein CASKRQATANEKLFF.

The chain uses TRBV18 and TRBJ1-1; TRBD1 aligns across 7 bases. CDR3 size: 14 residues. CDR1 and CDR2 (germline): KGHSH, LQKENI. V lost 4 bases to trimming and J lost 1 base; unmatched junction nucleotides: 3. The CDR3 sequence: CASSRGTENTEAFF. In DNA form, the CDR3 reads TGTGCCAGCTCACGTGGGACAGAGAACACTGAAGCTTTCTTT.

The genes are TRBV5-6 and TRBJ2-3, with 11 nucleotides matching TRBD2. The CDR3 is 16 residues long. The ends lost 3 bases at V and 2 bases at J; junction bases unmatched: 5. Germline CDR1 reads SGHDT; CDR2 reads YYEEEE. This CDR3 reads CASSSPGLADTDTQYF. The CDR3 DNA follows: TGTGCCAGCAGCTCCCCGGGACTAGCGGACACAGATACGCAGTATTTT.

This chain links TRBV28 with TRBJ2-4; a possible D gene is TRBD1 (7 bases). The CDR3 loop spans 15 amino acids. Germline CDR1 MDHEN, CDR2 SYDVKM. V lost 6 bases and J lost 4, with 16 bases in between. The DNA for the CDR3 is TGTGCCAGCAGACCCGGGGGACAGCCAAAAAACATTCAGTACTTC. It translates to CASRPGGQPKNIQYF. The full variable domain, with the rest looked up from reference TRBV28 and TRBJ2-4, is DVKVTQSSRYLVKRTGEKVFLECVQDMDHENMFWYRQDPGLGLRLIYFSYDVKMKEKGDIPEGYSVSREKKERFSLILESASTNQTSMYLCASRPGGQPKNIQYFGAGTRLSVL.

The chain is built from TRBV21-1 and TRBJ2-1; the listed D gene, TRBD1, was not tested against the DNA. TRBV21-1 is a pseudogene. CDR3 length: 14 residues. The CDR3 is CASSARDTHKEQFF. CDR3 nucleotide sequence: TGTGCCAGCAGCGCTCGGGACACCCACAAGGAGCAGTTCTTC.

The chain employs TRBV7-3 and TRBJ2-1; the match to TRBD1 covers 8 bases. With 6 bases clipped from V and 0 bases from J, the junction kept 4 bases outside the gene matches. CDR1 and CDR2 (germline): SGHTA, FQGTGA. The length of the CDR3 is 15 residues. Here the CDR3 reads CASSLDRASYNEQFF. The CDR3 region has the DNA TGTGCCAGCAGTTTGGACAGGGCCTCCTACAATGAGCAGTTCTTC.